These 7 T cell receptor beta chains came from one sample sequenced in a study of T cells after yellow fever vaccination. TCRdb itself ran the 5' RACE reads through MiXCR, one entry per CDR3 protein. The table lists about 32,000 distinct CDR3 sequences, about 6.6% of them singletons, with around a fifth in the top ten. Sequencing was performed on PBMCs, either bulk or a sorted T-cell subset (CD4+, CD8+, memory, or dextramer-sorted; not recorded which), taken on the day of the first yellow fever vaccination. The receptors stem from a young man who received the YFV17D yellow fever vaccine.

This clonotype was detected many times. The chain links TRBV6-1 to TRBJ1-1; 9 positions match TRBD1. V lost 5 bases to trimming and J lost 6 bases; unmatched junction nucleotides: 16. Germline CDR1 is MNHNS and CDR2 is SASEGT. The length of the CDR3 is 17 residues. The DNA of the CDR3 is TGTGCCAGCAGTCCCAAATCCGGGACAGGGCTCTCTCCTGAAGCTTTCTTT. Amino acids: CASSPKSGTGLSPEAFF.

About this clonotype itself: The junction does not match germline at one end; this may be a read error. This chain connects TRBV5-1 to TRBJ2-3; no firm D call. The CDR3 runs to 13 residues. Germline V gives CDR1 SGHRS, CDR2 YFSETQ. The CDR3: CASSLVSRDTQYF. The CDR3 region has the DNA TGCGCCAGCAGCTTGGTTAGCAGAGATACGCAGTATTTT.

This clonotype was detected ten times or more. The chain is built from TRBV24-1 and TRBJ2-3; 9 bases are shared with TRBD1. Germline loops: CDR1 KGHDR, CDR2 SFDVKD. Germline trimming cut 5 bases from V and 5 bases from J; bases unmatched to any gene: 7. The CDR3 is made up of 15 amino acids. CDR3 bases: TGTGCCACCAGTGCTGCACAGGGGGCTGGAGATACGCAGTATTTT. Translating gives CATSAAQGAGDTQYF.

The J gene is TRBJ2-7, the V gene TRBV4-1; D possibly uses TRBD1 or TRBD2 (5 bases each). Germline values: CDR1 MGHRA, CDR2 YSYEKL. The CDR3 consists of 18 residues. Trimming took 6 bases from V and 2 from J, leaving 26 bases between them. The CDR3, as DNA: TGCGCCAGCAGTCTACACTTTCGAGCAGGGAGAGTAACCTACGAGCAGTACGTC. This gives the protein CASSLHFRAGRVTYEQYV.

This clonotype appeared many times. This sequence joins TRBV24-1 and TRBJ2-7, with D possibly being TRBD1 (5 bases). V dropped 8 bases and J dropped 5 bases, with 9 bases sitting between them. The CDR3 consists of 11 residues. Germline V CDR1 and CDR2: KGHDR, SFDVKD. The CDR3 here is CATNRQHEQYV. CDR3 bases: TGTGCCACCAATAGACAGCACGAGCAGTACGTC.

This clonotype came up many times. The chain employs TRBV6-2 or TRBV6-3 and TRBJ2-1; no definite D call. The ends were cut back, 6 bases at V and 0 bases at J, with 12 bases in the middle. CDR1 and CDR2 from the germline V gene are MNHEY and SVGEGT. The CDR3 totals 15 residues. CDR3 amino acids: CASSYTASSYNEQFF. The CDR3 DNA follows: TGTGCCAGCAGCTATACAGCGAGCTCCTACAATGAGCAGTTCTTC.

This clonotype was counted between two and nine times. The gene calls are TRBV11-2 and TRBJ1-1; D unclear. Germline lookup yields CDR1 SGHAT and CDR2 FQNNGV. Trimming cost V 4 bases and J 1 base, with 10 bases left between them. This CDR3 region has 14 residues. The chain's CDR3 is CASSYRAENTEAFF. As DNA, the CDR3 is TGTGCCAGCAGCTACCGGGCAGAGAACACTGAAGCTTTCTTT.